This T cell receptor (beta chain) was retrieved from a study of human T cells and chemical hapten exposure. The study's findings and limits: There was no change with DPC sensitization in TCRs above 1 in 1000 frequency.

The CDR3 is made up of 14 amino acids. Germline V lookup: CDR1 ENHRY, CDR2 SYGVKD. Trimming pared 4 bases from V and 2 bases from J, leaving 12 bases between. As for time point: patch test 2, 6 weeks after DPC sensitization. As for treatment: therapeutic diphenylcyclopropenone sensitization with weekly scalp DPC. Of note for this clonotype: The target antigen is unknown.

The library put unique molecular identifiers onto individual cDNA molecules. Authors' processing steps: Counting gave a median of around 89,000 TCRs per sample, with values ranging from about 23,224 to 690,600. TCRdb redid the calling of the RACE reads with MiXCR, one entry per CDR3 protein. TCRdb, not the original authors, processed these V and J calls. This sample carries roughly 84,000 distinct CDR3 sequences, 8% to 13% of them seen once, and the ten largest clones take roughly 5%. This sequence joins TRBV10-3 and TRBJ2-7; TRBD1 might be the D (5 bases). The receptor was isolated from a woman aged 50 to 65 with alopecia areata. Some clones in this sample may be carry-over from other donors' samples. The source was whole blood, collected in connection with sensitization to the hapten diphenylcyclopropenone (DPC). As DNA, the CDR3 is TGTGCCATCAGTGGTTCAGGGTACCCCTACGAGCAGTACTTC. This translates into CAISGSGYPYEQYF.